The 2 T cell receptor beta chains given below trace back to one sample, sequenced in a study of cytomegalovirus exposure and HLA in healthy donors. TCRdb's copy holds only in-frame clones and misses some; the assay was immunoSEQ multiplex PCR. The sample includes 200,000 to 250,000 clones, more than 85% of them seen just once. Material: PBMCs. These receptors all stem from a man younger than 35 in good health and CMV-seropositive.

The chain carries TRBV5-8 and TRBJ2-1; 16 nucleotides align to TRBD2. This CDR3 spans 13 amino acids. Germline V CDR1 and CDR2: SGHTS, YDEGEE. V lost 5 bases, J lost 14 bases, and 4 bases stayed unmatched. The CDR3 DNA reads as TGTGCCAGCAGGGGACTAGCGGGAGGGCCGGAGTTCTTC. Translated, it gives CASRGLAGGPEFF.

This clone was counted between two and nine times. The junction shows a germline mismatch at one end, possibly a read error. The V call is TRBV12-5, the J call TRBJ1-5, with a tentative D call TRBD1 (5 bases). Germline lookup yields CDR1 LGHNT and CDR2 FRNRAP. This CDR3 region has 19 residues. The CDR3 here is CASGLGHPGGGVWCQPQHF. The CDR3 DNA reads TGTGCTAGTGGCTTGGGCCACCCTGGGGGAGGGGTTTGGTGTCAGCCCCAGCATTTT.